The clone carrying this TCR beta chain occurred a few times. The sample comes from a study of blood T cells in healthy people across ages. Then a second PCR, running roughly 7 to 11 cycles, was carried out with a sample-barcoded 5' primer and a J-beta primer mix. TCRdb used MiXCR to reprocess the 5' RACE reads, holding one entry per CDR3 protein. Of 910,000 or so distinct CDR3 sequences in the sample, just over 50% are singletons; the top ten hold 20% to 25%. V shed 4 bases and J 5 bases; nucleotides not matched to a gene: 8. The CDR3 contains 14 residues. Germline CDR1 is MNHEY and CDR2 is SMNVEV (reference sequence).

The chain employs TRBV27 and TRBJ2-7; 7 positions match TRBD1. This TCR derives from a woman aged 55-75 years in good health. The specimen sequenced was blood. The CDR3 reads CASSYDRADHEQYF. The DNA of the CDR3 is TGTGCCAGCAGTTATGACAGGGCGGACCACGAGCAGTACTTC.